This T cell receptor beta chain was recorded in a study of cytomegalovirus exposure and HLA in healthy donors. Study-level findings and limits: Researchers catalogued approximately 160 TCR beta chains as cytomegalovirus-associated.

CDR3 length: 15 residues. The V gene's germline CDR1 is MNHNS and CDR2 SASEGT. V was pared by 2 bases and J by 4 bases, with 5 bases of the junction left unmatched. In this sample, this clone turned up a few times. What it recognizes is unknown. In the PCR, 60 Vbeta and 13 Jbeta primers were used. Method: immunoSEQ multiplex PCR; TCRdb's copy keeps in-frame clones and lacks some. Among 210,000 or so clones listed, over 75% were seen once. This chain joins TRBV6-1 and TRBJ1-2; TRBD1 matches at 9 bases. This receptor was identified in a man aged 18 to 30 in good health and CMV-seronegative. Sequencing was performed on PBMCs. The CDR3 DNA reads TGTGCCAGCAGTGAACATAGGGGACAGGGCTATGGCTACACCTTC. Translating it yields CASSEHRGQGYGYTF.